This T cell receptor beta chain is from a study of OX40 agonist ivuxolimab in advanced cancers. Study-wide context: The dose-escalation cohort was over 65% male, with a mean age of around 60 years, ranging about 20 to 79.

V gave up 5 bases and J gave up 6 bases; unmatched junction bases: 8. From germline, CDR1 is MNHNY and CDR2 SVGAGI (reference sequence). The CDR3 length is 15 residues. Libraries were prepared by immunoSEQ multiplex PCR; TCRdb keeps only in-frame clonotypes and omits some of them. The sample holds about 35,000 clones, roughly 72% seen once. The material sequenced was CD4+ or CD8+ T cells sorted from blood, taken in a trial of the OX40 agonist ivuxolimab. The receptor comes from an adult with an advanced solid tumor such as melanoma, head and neck, liver or kidney cancer. The rearrangement links TRBV6-6 to TRBJ2-3; 10 bases are shared with TRBD1. CDR3 DNA: TGTGCCAGCAGTCTCCGACAGGGGGCAAAGGATACGCAGTATTTT. This gives the protein CASSLRQGAKDTQYF.